These T cell receptor beta chains were read from a single sample in a study of cytomegalovirus exposure and HLA in healthy donors. This table comes from immunoSEQ multiplex PCR, and its TCRdb copy is limited to in-frame clones, with some not included. The profile shows some 87,000 clones, around 70% of them singletons. The specimen sequenced was PBMCs. Receptors were obtained from a woman aged 50 to 60 in good health and CMV-seropositive. Both conserved end residues are part of each CDR3. A D gene is named only where the DNA matches it firmly. Only part of the rows carry a size: once, few, many, or a class if the clone is expanded.

CDR3aa | CDR3nt | d_gene | abundance | j_gene | v_gene
CASSEWTGSSYNEQFF | TGTGCCAGCAGTGAATGGACAGGGAGCTCCTACAATGAGCAGTTCTTC | TRBD1 | few | TRBJ2-1 | TRBV6-1
CASSSDPGAQYF | TGTGCCAGCAGTTCGGACCCAGGGGCCCAGTACTTC | - | once | TRBJ2-5 | TRBV6-6
CASSRISGGNSPLHF | TGCGCCAGCAGCCGGATATCAGGTGGGAATTCACCCCTCCACTTT | - | few | TRBJ1-6 | TRBV4-1
CSAQRGGTTNEKLFF | TGCAGCGCCCAACGGGGCGGGACAACTAATGAAAAACTGTTTTTT | - | - | TRBJ1-4 | TRBV29-1
CASSLGRNYGYTF | TGTGCCAGCAGTTTAGGGAGGAACTATGGCTACACCTTC | - | few | TRBJ1-2 | TRBV27
CASSESNGATDTQYF | TGCGCCAGCAGTGAGAGTAATGGGGCTACAGATACGCAGTATTTT | - | - | TRBJ2-3 | TRBV10-1
CAWSSDLGRAYFSGNTIYF | TGTGCCTGGAGTAGCGATTTGGGCAGGGCGTACTTTTCTGGAAACACCATATATTTT | - | few | TRBJ1-3 | TRBV30
CASSQPTGGPNQPQHF | TGCGCCAGCAGCCAGCCGACAGGGGGTCCTAATCAGCCCCAGCATTTT | TRBD1 | - | TRBJ1-5 | TRBV4-1
CASRRGASSYEQYF | TGCGCCAGCAGGCGGGGGGCAAGCTCCTACGAGCAGTACTTC | TRBD2 | - | TRBJ2-7 | TRBV23-1
CSTWSVAGDTDTQYF | TGCAGCACCTGGTCGGTAGCGGGAGACACAGATACGCAGTATTTT | TRBD2 | - | TRBJ2-3 | TRBV29-1
CASTKRARQIENNSPLHF | TGTGCCAGTACAAAGCGGGCCAGGCAAATAGAAAATAATTCACCCCTCCACTTT | - | - | TRBJ1-6 | TRBV19
CSVGVRPRDTQYF | TGCAGCGTTGGGGTCCGCCCGCGGGATACGCAGTATTTT | - | - | TRBJ2-3 | TRBV29-1
CASSFSRPSYEQYF | TGTGCCAGCAGTTTTTCTCGTCCCTCCTACGAGCAGTACTTC | - | once | TRBJ2-7 | TRBV28
CASSASIGSYNEQFF | TGTGCCAGCTCAGCTTCGATCGGCTCCTACAATGAGCAGTTCTTC | - | few | TRBJ2-1 | TRBV18
CASSPRGPNEKLFF | TGCGCCAGCAGCCCAAGGGGTCCTAATGAAAAACTGTTTTTT | - | - | TRBJ1-4 | TRBV5-1
CASGLGQDNSPLHF | TGTGCTAGTGGTTTGGGACAGGATAATTCACCCCTCCACTTT | - | - | TRBJ1-6 | TRBV12-5
CASRGTGPSGSYEQYF | TGTGCCAGCAGGGGGACAGGTCCTAGCGGGAGTTACGAGCAGTACTTC | TRBD2 | few | TRBJ2-7 | TRBV28
CASSETGTANTGELFF | TGTGCCAGCAGCGAGACCGGGACTGCGAACACCGGGGAGCTGTTTTTT | - | - | TRBJ2-2 | TRBV9
CASRAPGLGDEQYF | TGTGCCAGCAGAGCCCCGGGACTAGGTGACGAGCAGTACTTC | TRBD2 | few | TRBJ2-7 | TRBV7-9
CSVQPQGVEAFF | TGCAGCGTGCAACCACAGGGGGTTGAAGCTTTCTTT | TRBD1 | - | TRBJ1-1 | TRBV29-1
CASSSPLLAGGFGEQFF | TGCGCCAGCAGCTCGCCCCTCCTAGCGGGAGGGTTTGGGGAGCAGTTCTTC | TRBD2 | - | TRBJ2-1 | TRBV5-1
CASSLAVAGAAKNIQYF | TGCGCCAGCAGCTTGGCCGTGGCGGGGGCAGCCAAAAACATTCAGTACTTC | - | - | TRBJ2-4 | TRBV5-1
CASSFGDRDDSPLHF | TGCGCCAGCAGCTTTGGGGACAGGGATGATTCACCCCTCCACTTT | TRBD1 | - | TRBJ1-6 | TRBV5-1
CASDIGTNTGELFF | TGTGCCAGCGACATAGGGACAAATACCGGGGAGCTGTTTTTT | - | - | TRBJ2-2 | TRBV28
CASSLTSGRSYNEQFF | TGCGCCAGCAGCTTGACTAGCGGGAGATCCTACAATGAGCAGTTCTTC | TRBD2 | - | TRBJ2-1 | TRBV5-1
CASSTFTGSETQYF | TGTGCCAGCAGCACTTTTACGGGTAGCGAGACCCAGTACTTC | - | - | TRBJ2-5 | TRBV9
CASRRQGNTGELFF | TGTGCCAGCCGCAGACAGGGTAACACCGGGGAGCTGTTTTTT | TRBD1 | - | TRBJ2-2 | TRBV28
CASSFTSGAYNEQFF | TGTGCCAGCAGCTTTACTAGCGGAGCTTACAATGAGCAGTTCTTC | TRBD2 | - | TRBJ2-1 | TRBV7-6
CASSPMDIANTGELFF | TGTGCCAGCAGCCCGATGGACATCGCGAACACCGGGGAGCTGTTTTTT | - | - | TRBJ2-2 | TRBV7-3
CASSRRTGSIDNEQFF | TGTGCCAGCAGCCGAAGGACAGGGTCTATCGACAATGAGCAGTTCTTC | TRBD1 | - | TRBJ2-1 | TRBV13
CASTTGGDQNTEAFF | TGTGCCAGCACTACCGGAGGGGATCAGAACACTGAAGCTTTCTTT | - | once | TRBJ1-1 | TRBV28
CASSSRQGEAFF | TGTGCCAGCAGTTCCCGACAGGGGGAAGCTTTCTTT | TRBD1 | few | TRBJ1-1 | TRBV28
CAIRAEAGGPGTQYF | TGTGCCATCAGGGCCGAAGCGGGAGGGCCCGGGACCCAGTACTTC | TRBD2 | few | TRBJ2-5 | TRBV10-3
CSVEVGSGGEKLFF | TGCAGCGTTGAAGTTGGGTCAGGGGGCGAAAAACTGTTTTTT | TRBD1 | - | TRBJ1-4 | TRBV29-1
CASSHRPGTGVIRNTEAFF | TGTGCCAGCAGTCACCGTCCCGGGACAGGGGTGATAAGGAACACTGAAGCTTTCTTT | TRBD1 | - | TRBJ1-1 | TRBV7-9
CASSPLKAGAPDTQYF | TGTGCCAGCAGCCCCCTAAAGGCGGGAGCCCCAGATACGCAGTATTTT | TRBD2 | - | TRBJ2-3 | TRBV9
CASSFVGTSSRQETQYF | TGTGCCAGCAGCTTCGTCGGGACTAGCAGCCGCCAAGAGACCCAGTACTTC | TRBD2 | few | TRBJ2-5 | TRBV7-6
CASRAGTSGSAGYNEQFF | TGTGCCAGCAGGGCCGGGACTAGCGGCTCGGCGGGGTACAATGAGCAGTTCTTC | TRBD2 | - | TRBJ2-1 | TRBV7-9
CASSLSGNANEQFF | TGTGCCAGCAGTCTTAGCGGGAATGCGAATGAGCAGTTCTTC | TRBD2 | - | TRBJ2-1 | TRBV28
CASSDSTTNTGELFF | TGTGCCAGCAGTGACTCTACTACGAACACCGGGGAGCTGTTTTTT | - | few | TRBJ2-2 | TRBV2
CAWDREVGYGYTF | TGTGCCTGGGACAGGGAGGTGGGATATGGCTACACCTTC | TRBD1 | few | TRBJ1-2 | TRBV30
CASSPGGGRNQPQHF | TGTGCCAGCAGCCCTGGGGGGGGACGGAATCAGCCCCAGCATTTT | - | few | TRBJ1-5 | TRBV6-1
CASSIGGRISQPQHF | TGTGCCAGTAGTATAGGGGGGCGGATAAGTCAGCCCCAGCATTTT | - | - | TRBJ1-5 | TRBV19
CASSGLYGYTF | TGTGCCAGCAGTGGACTCTATGGCTACACCTTC | - | - | TRBJ1-2 | TRBV28
CASSETGRETQYF | TGCGCCAGCAGTGAAACGGGAAGAGAGACCCAGTACTTC | - | - | TRBJ2-5 | TRBV5-1
CASSLEGQGIYEQYF | TGTGCCAGCAGCTTAGAGGGACAGGGGATCTACGAGCAGTACTTC | TRBD1 | once | TRBJ2-7 | TRBV11-2
CASSGYRDRGDEQYF | TGTGCCAGTAGTGGCTACCGGGACAGGGGCGACGAGCAGTACTTC | TRBD1 | few | TRBJ2-7 | TRBV19
CASSPRTGINQPQHF | TGTGCCAGCAGTCCGCGGACAGGAATCAATCAGCCCCAGCATTTT | TRBD1 | few | TRBJ1-5 | TRBV28
CASNRGPNEKLFF | TGTGCCAGCAATCGGGGTCCTAATGAAAAACTGTTTTTT | - | - | TRBJ1-4 | TRBV9
CASGEGQLQETQYF | TGTGCCAGCGGAGAAGGACAGCTCCAAGAGACCCAGTACTTC | - | few | TRBJ2-5 | TRBV6-1
CASSSNGLDTDTQYF | TGTGCCAGCAGCTCCAATGGGCTGGACACAGATACGCAGTATTTT | - | - | TRBJ2-3 | TRBV7-3
CASSAPGTTNEKLFF | TGTGCCAGCAGCGCCCCCGGGACAACTAATGAAAAACTGTTTTTT | - | - | TRBJ1-4 | TRBV9
CASSGKQGPPDTQYF | TGTGCCAGCAGCGGGAAACAGGGTCCCCCAGATACGCAGTATTTT | - | - | TRBJ2-3 | TRBV9
CASSLRGVDGELFF | TGTGCCAGCAGCTTAAGGGGCGTGGACGGGGAGCTGTTTTTT | - | - | TRBJ2-2 | TRBV7-3
CASSSQGALGEKLFF | TGTGCCAGCAGCTCGCAGGGGGCGCTAGGTGAAAAACTGTTTTTT | TRBD1 | - | TRBJ1-4 | TRBV11-2
CASSHSSETYEQYF | TGCGCCAGCAGCCACTCGTCGGAGACCTACGAGCAGTACTTC | - | - | TRBJ2-7 | TRBV4-1
CASSLSLRPQHF | TGTGCCAGCAGTTTATCGCTTAGGCCCCAGCATTTT | - | - | TRBJ1-5 | TRBV28
CSVEDSLRGTEAFF | TGCAGCGTTGAAGATTCTCTCCGGGGTACTGAAGCTTTCTTT | - | - | TRBJ1-1 | TRBV29-1
CASRSWDSRNEQYF | TGTGCCAGCAGGAGCTGGGACAGCCGTAACGAGCAGTACTTC | TRBD1 | few | TRBJ2-7 | TRBV28